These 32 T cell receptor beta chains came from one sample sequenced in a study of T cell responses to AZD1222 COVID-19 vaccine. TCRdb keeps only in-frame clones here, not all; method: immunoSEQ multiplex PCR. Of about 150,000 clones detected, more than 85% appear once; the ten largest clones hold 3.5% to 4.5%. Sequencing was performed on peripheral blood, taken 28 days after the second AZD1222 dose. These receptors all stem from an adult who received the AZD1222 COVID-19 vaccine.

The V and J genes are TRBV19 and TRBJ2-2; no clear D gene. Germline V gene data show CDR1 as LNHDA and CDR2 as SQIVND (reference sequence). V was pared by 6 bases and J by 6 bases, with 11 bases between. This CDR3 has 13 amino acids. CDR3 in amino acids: CASRNPGAGELFF. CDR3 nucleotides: TGTGCCAGTAGAAACCCGGGCGCCGGGGAGCTGTTTTTT.

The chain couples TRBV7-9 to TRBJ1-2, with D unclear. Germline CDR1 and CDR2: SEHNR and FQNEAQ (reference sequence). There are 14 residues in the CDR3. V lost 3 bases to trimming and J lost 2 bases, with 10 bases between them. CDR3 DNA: TGTGCCAGCAGCTTGGGGATAGGAAACTATGGCTACACCTTC. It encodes CASSLGIGNYGYTF.

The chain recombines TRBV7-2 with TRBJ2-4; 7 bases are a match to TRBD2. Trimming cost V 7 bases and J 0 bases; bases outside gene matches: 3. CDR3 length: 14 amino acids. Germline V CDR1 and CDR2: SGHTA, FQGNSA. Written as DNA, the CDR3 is TGTGCCAGCAAAGGCGGGAGAGCCAAAAACATTCAGTACTTC. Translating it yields CASKGGRAKNIQYF.

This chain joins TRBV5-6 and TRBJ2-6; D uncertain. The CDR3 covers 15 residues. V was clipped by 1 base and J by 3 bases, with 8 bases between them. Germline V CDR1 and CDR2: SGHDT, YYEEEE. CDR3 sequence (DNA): TGTGCCAGCAGCTTGTGGGGTGGTGGGGCCAACGTCCTGACTTTC. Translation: CASSLWGGGANVLTF.

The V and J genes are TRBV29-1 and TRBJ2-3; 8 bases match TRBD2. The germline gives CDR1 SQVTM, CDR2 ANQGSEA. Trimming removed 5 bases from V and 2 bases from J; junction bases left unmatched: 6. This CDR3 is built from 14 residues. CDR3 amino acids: CSVSKAGATDTQYF. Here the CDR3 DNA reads TGCAGCGTTTCCAAAGCGGGGGCCACAGATACGCAGTATTTT.

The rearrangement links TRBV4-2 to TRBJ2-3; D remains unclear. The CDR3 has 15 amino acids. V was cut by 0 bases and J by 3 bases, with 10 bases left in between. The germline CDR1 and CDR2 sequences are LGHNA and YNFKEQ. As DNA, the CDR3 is TGTGCCAGCAGCCAAGATCGGCGTGTAACAGATACGCAGTATTTT. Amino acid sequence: CASSQDRRVTDTQYF.

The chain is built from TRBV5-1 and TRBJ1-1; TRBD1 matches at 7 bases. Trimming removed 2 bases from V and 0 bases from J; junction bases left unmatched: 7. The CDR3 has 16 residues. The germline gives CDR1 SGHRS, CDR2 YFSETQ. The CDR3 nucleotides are TGCGCCAGCAGCTTTGGGGGGACAGCCCTGAACACTGAAGCTTTCTTT. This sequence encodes CASSFGGTALNTEAFF.

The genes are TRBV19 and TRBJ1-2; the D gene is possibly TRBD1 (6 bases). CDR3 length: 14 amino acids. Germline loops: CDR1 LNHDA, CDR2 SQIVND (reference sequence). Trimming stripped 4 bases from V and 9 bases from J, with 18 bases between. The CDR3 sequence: CASSTRRDTRSYTF. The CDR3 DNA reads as TGTGCCAGTAGTACGCGCCGGGACACCAGAAGCTACACCTTC. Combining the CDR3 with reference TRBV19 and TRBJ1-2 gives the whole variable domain DGGITQSPKYLFRKEGQNVTLSCEQNLNHDAMYWYRQDPGQGLRLIYYSQIVNDFQKGDIAEGYSVSREKKESFPLTVTSAQKNPTAFYLCASSTRRDTRSYTFGSGTRLTVV.

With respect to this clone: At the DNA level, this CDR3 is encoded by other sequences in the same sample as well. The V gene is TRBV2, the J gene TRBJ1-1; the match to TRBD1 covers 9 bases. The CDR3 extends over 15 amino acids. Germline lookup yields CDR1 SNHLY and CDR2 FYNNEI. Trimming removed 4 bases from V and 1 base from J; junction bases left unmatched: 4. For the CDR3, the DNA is TGTGCCAGCAGTGGCACAGGGGGCGAGAACACTGAAGCTTTCTTT. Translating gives CASSGTGGENTEAFF.

The CDR3 sequence is CASSYGRSWGNTIYF. CDR3 DNA: TGTGCCAGCAGTTACGGTCGCAGCTGGGGAAACACCATATATTTT. The chain couples TRBV6-5 to TRBJ1-3; unclear D gene. The germline V gene encodes CDR1 MNHEY and CDR2 SVGAGI. This CDR3 contains 15 residues. V was pared by 2 bases and J by 4 bases, with 12 bases between.

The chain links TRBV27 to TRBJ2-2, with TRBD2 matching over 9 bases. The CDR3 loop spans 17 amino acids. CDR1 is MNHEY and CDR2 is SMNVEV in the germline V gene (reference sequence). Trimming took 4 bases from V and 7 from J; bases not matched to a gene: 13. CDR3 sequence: CASSSLGVAGDVGELFF. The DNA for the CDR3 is TGTGCCAGCAGTTCCTTGGGGGTAGCGGGGGATGTCGGGGAGCTGTTTTTT.

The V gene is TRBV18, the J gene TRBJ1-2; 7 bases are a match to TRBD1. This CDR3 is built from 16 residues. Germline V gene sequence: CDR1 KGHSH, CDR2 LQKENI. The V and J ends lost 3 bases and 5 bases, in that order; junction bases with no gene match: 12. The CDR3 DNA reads TGTGCCAGCTCACCTCTGAGGGGGCTATTGGATTATGGCTACACCTTC. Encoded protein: CASSPLRGLLDYGYTF. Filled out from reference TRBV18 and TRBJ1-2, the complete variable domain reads NAGVMQNPRHLVRRRGQEARLRCSPMKGHSHVYWYRQLPEEGLKFMVYLQKENIIDESGMPKERFSAEFPKEGPSILRIQQVVRGDSAAYFCASSPLRGLLDYGYTFGSGTRLTVV.

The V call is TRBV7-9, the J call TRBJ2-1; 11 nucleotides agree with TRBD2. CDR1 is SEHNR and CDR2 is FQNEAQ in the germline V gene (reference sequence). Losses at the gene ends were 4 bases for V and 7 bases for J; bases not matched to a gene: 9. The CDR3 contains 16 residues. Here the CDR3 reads CASSSTLAGEGNEQFF. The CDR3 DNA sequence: TGTGCCAGCAGCTCCACACTAGCGGGAGAAGGAAATGAGCAGTTCTTC. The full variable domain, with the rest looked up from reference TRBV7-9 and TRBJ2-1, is DTGVSQNPRHKITKRGQNVTFRCDPISEHNRLYWYRQTLGQGPEFLTYFQNEAQLEKSRLLSDRFSAERPKGSFSTLEIQRTEQGDSAMYLCASSSTLAGEGNEQFFGPGTRLTVL.

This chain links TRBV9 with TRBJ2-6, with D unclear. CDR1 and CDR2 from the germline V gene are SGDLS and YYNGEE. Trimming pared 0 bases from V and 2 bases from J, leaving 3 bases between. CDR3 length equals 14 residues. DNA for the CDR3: TGTGCCAGCAGCGTAGTTGCTGGGGCCAACGTCCTGACTTTC. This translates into CASSVVAGANVLTF.

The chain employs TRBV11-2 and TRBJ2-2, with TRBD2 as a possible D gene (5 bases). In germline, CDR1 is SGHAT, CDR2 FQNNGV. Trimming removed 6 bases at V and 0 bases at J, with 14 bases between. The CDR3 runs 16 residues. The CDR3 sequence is CASSQRTHANTGELFF. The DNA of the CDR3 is TGTGCCAGCAGTCAGAGGACTCACGCGAACACCGGGGAGCTGTTTTTT.

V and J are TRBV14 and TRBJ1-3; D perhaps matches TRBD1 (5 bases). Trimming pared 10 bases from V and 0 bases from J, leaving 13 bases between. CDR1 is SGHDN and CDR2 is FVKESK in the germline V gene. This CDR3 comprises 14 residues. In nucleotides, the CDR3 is TGTGCCACAGGCCGGGGCAGCTCTGGAAACACCATATATTTT. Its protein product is CATGRGSSGNTIYF.

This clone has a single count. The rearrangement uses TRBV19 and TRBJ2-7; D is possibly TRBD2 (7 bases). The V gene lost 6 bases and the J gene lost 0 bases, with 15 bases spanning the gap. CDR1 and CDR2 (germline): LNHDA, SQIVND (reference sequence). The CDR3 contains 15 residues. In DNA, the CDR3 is TGTGCCAGTAGCCCCCGGGGGGACATCTCCTACGAGCAGTACTTC. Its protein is CASSPRGDISYEQYF.

CDR3: CASSQTGPGTEETQYF. CDR3 nucleotide sequence: TGCGCCAGCAGCCAAACTGGACCCGGGACAGAAGAGACCCAGTACTTC. The chain has TRBV4-1 and TRBJ2-5; 7 nucleotides match TRBD1. The CDR3 is 16 residues long. With 2 bases clipped from V and 3 bases from J, the junction kept 9 bases outside the gene matches. From germline, CDR1 is MGHRA and CDR2 YSYEKL.

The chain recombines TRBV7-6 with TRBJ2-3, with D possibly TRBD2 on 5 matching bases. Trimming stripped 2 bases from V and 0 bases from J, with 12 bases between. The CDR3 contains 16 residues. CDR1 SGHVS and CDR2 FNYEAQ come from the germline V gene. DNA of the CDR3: TGTGCCAGCAGCTTATCTGGGAGAACTAGCACAGATACGCAGTATTTT. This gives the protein CASSLSGRTSTDTQYF.

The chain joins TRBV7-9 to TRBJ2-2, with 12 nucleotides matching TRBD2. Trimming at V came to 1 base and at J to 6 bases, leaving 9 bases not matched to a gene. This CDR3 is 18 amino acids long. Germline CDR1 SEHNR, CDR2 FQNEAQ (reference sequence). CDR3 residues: CASSLGPSGGALSGELFF. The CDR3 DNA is TGTGCCAGCAGCTTAGGCCCTAGCGGGGGGGCCCTATCCGGGGAGCTGTTTTTT. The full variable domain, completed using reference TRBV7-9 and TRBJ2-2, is DTGVSQNPRHKITKRGQNVTFRCDPISEHNRLYWYRQTLGQGPEFLTYFQNEAQLEKSRLLSDRFSAERPKGSFSTLEIQRTEQGDSAMYLCASSLGPSGGALSGELFFGEGSRLTVL.

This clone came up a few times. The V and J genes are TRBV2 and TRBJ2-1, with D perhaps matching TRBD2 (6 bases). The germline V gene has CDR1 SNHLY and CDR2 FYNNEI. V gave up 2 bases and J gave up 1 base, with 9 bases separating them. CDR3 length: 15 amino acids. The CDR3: CASSEMGGSYNEQFF. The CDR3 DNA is TGTGCCAGCAGTGAAATGGGGGGTTCCTACAATGAGCAGTTCTTC. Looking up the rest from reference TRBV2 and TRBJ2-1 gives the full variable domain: EPEVTQTPSHQVTQMGQEVILRCVPISNHLYFYWYRQILGQKVEFLVSFYNNEISEKSEIFDDQFSVERPDGSNFTLKIRSTKLEDSAMYFCASSEMGGSYNEQFFGPGTRLTVL.

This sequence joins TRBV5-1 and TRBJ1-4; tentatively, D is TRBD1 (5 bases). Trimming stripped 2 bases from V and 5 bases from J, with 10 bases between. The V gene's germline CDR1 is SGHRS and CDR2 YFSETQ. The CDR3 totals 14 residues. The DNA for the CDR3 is TGCGCCAGCAGCTTCGGAGGGGACAATGAAAAACTGTTTTTT. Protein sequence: CASSFGGDNEKLFF.

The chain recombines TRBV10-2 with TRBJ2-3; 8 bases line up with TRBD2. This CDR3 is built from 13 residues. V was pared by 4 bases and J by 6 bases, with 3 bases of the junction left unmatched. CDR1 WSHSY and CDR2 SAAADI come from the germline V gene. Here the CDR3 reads CASSVGGGDTQYF. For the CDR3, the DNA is TGCGCCAGCAGTGTAGGCGGGGGGGATACGCAGTATTTT.

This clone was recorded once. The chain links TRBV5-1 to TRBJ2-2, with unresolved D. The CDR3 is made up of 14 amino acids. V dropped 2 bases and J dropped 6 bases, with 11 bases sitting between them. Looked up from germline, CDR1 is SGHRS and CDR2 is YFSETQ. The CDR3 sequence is CASSLAQDPGELFF. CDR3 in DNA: TGCGCCAGCAGCTTAGCCCAGGATCCCGGGGAGCTGTTTTTT.

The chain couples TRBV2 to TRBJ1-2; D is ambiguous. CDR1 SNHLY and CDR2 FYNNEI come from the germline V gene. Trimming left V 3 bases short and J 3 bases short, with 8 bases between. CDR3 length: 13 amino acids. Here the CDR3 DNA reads TGTGCCAGCAGTGAGGCGGGGTACTATGGCTACACCTTC. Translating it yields CASSEAGYYGYTF.

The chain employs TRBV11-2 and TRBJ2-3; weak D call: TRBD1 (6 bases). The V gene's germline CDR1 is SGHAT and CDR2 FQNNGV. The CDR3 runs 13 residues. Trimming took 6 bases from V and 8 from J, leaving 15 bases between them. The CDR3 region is CASRPQGSGTQYF. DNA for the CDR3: TGTGCCAGCAGACCCCAGGGGAGCGGTACGCAGTATTTT.

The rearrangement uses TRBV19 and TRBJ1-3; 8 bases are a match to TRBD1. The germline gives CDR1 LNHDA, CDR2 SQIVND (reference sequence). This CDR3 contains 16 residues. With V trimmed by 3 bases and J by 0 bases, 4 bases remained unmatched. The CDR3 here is CASSIIGQGSGNTIYF. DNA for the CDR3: TGTGCCAGTAGTATTATAGGACAGGGCTCTGGAAACACCATATATTTT.

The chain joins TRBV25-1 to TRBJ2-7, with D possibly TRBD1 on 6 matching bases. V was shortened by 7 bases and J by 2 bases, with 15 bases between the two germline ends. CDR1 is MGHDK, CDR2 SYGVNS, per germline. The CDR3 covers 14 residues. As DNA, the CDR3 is TGTGCCAGCACCGAAGGGCAGGGGACCTACGAGCAGTACTTC. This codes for CASTEGQGTYEQYF.

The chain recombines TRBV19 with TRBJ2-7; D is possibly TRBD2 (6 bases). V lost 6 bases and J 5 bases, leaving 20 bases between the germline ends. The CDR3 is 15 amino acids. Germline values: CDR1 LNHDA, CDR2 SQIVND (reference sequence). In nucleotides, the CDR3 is TGTGCCAGTAGACCCCGGATAAGTTCGGGGGACGAGCAGTACTTC. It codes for CASRPRISSGDEQYF.

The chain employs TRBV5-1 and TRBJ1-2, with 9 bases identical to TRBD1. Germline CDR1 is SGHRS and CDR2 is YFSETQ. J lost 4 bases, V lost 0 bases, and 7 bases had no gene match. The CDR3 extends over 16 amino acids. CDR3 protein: CASSLGPRDRAYGYTF. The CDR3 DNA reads TGCGCCAGCAGCTTGGGCCCCCGGGACAGGGCCTATGGCTACACCTTC.

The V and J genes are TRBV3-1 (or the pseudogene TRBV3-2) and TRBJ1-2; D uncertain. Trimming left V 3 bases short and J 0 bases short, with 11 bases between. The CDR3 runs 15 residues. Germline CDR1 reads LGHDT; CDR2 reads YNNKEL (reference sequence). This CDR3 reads CASSHIGNANYGYTF. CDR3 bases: TGTGCCAGCAGCCATATAGGGAATGCTAACTATGGCTACACCTTC.

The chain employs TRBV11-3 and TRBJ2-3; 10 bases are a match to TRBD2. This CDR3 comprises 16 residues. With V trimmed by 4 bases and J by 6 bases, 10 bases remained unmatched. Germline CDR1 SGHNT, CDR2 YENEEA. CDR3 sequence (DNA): TGTGCCAGCAGCTCGGAGTTAGCGGGAGGTGGCGATACGCAGTATTTT. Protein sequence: CASSSELAGGGDTQYF.